These 8 T cell receptor beta chains share one sample of origin, sequenced in a study of blood T cell repertoires in COVID-19. Clones were read by immunoSEQ multiplex PCR, and TCRdb kept only the in-frame ones, dropping some. The profile shows some 150,000 clones, 80% to 90% of them singletons. Sequenced sample: peripheral blood. Receptor source: a woman aged 60-75 years with COVID-19, enrolled during active disease.

The V gene is TRBV4-1, the J gene TRBJ1-2; D gene unclear. V lost 1 base and J lost 4, with 13 bases in between. This CDR3 contains 15 residues. Germline lookup yields CDR1 MGHRA and CDR2 YSYEKL. CDR3 coding DNA: TGCGCCAGCAGCCAAGTAGGTGGAGGACGCTATGGCTACACCTTC. It codes for CASSQVGGGRYGYTF.

This rearrangement joins TRBV5-1 to TRBJ1-1, with 8 bases identical to TRBD1. Trimming removed 3 bases from V and 1 base from J; junction bases left unmatched: 2. The V gene's germline CDR1 is SGHRS and CDR2 YFSETQ. The CDR3 contains 14 residues. The CDR3 DNA reads TGCGCCAGCAGCTACGGACAGGGGAACACTGAAGCTTTCTTT. It is translated as CASSYGQGNTEAFF. The variable domain in full, completed from reference TRBV5-1 and TRBJ1-1, reads KAGVTQTPRYLIKTRGQQVTLSCSPISGHRSVSWYQQTPGQGLQFLFEYFSETQRNKGNFPGRFSGRQFSNSRSEMNVSTLELGDSALYLCASSYGQGNTEAFFGQGTRLTVV.

The CDR3 loop is CATGQGMDQPQHF. The CDR3 DNA reads TGTGCCACCGGACAGGGGATGGACCAGCCCCAGCATTTT. The chain joins TRBV6-5 to TRBJ1-5; 9 bases are a match to TRBD1. Germline loops: CDR1 MNHEY, CDR2 SVGAGI. V shed 10 bases, J shed 7 bases, and the junction held 8 bases outside the gene matches. This CDR3 comprises 13 residues.

The chain combines TRBV9 with TRBJ2-5, with D unclear. This CDR3 has 12 amino acids. V shed 2 bases and J shed 1 base, with 3 bases lying between them. The V gene's germline CDR1 is SGDLS and CDR2 YYNGEE. CDR3 in DNA: TGTGCCAGCAGCGTCGGCCAAGAGACCCAGTACTTC. This sequence encodes CASSVGQETQYF.

The chain combines TRBV19 with TRBJ2-1, with a possible D match to TRBD2 (7 bases). CDR1 and CDR2 (germline): LNHDA, SQIVND (reference sequence). The CDR3 consists of 14 residues. Deletions cut 5 bases from V and 7 bases from J, with 15 bases between. The chain's CDR3 is CASSRGGGNNEQFF. The CDR3 DNA reads as TGTGCCAGTAGTCGGGGCGGGGGCAATAATGAGCAGTTCTTC.

This sequence joins TRBV4-2 and TRBJ2-3; 7 nucleotides align to TRBD2. From germline, CDR1 is LGHNA and CDR2 YNFKEQ. The CDR3 contains 15 residues. V dropped 1 base and J dropped 1; count of bases not matched to a gene: 2. The CDR3 loop is CASSQAAGGTDTQYF. The CDR3 region has the DNA TGTGCCAGCAGCCAAGCGGCGGGGGGCACAGATACGCAGTATTTT.

This sequence joins TRBV5-1 and TRBJ2-5, with 10 bases fitting TRBD2. CDR1 and CDR2 (germline): SGHRS, YFSETQ. The CDR3 loop spans 13 amino acids. The V segment lost 4 bases and the J segment 5 bases; nucleotides outside the gene matches: 2. The CDR3 loop is CASSRTSGETQYF. In DNA, the CDR3 is TGCGCCAGCAGCCGGACTAGCGGTGAGACCCAGTACTTC.

In DNA form, the CDR3 reads TGCGCCAGCATGAGGACAGGGGTTATCAACACTGAAGCTTTCTTT. This gives the protein CASMRTGVINTEAFF. V and J are TRBV5-1 and TRBJ1-1, with 9 bases that match TRBD1. Germline V gene lookup returns CDR1 SGHRS and CDR2 YFSETQ. CDR3 size: 15 residues. The V and J ends lost 6 bases and 2 bases, in that order; junction bases with no gene match: 8.